The source of this TCR beta chain is a study of radiotherapy plus CTLA-4 blockade in lung cancer. Across the whole study: Patients showed objective responses in 15% to 20% of cases, and disease control was achieved by around 30%. Study results and caveats: Response was reportedly best predicted by early blood T cell clone dynamics, with interferon-beta. Blood TCR clones of tumor origin expanded after radiotherapy plus ipilimumab.

Focal radiation was given together with CTLA-4 blockade (ipilimumab) to patients with chemo-refractory metastatic non-small-cell lung cancer. With respect to this clone: The antigen remains unidentified.

TCRdb's table, derived via immunoSEQ multiplex PCR, lists solely in-frame clones and lacks some. The sample holds some 40,000 clones, 79% seen once. The CDR3 loop spans 16 amino acids. Trimming at V came to 5 bases and at J to 1 base, leaving 8 bases not matched to a gene. CDR1 is SNHLY, CDR2 FYNNEI, per germline. This chain uses TRBV2 with TRBJ2-3; 8 nucleotides match TRBD2. The input for sequencing was peripheral blood, taken from a patient treated with radiotherapy plus ipilimumab. This TCR was sampled from a human donor with non-small cell lung cancer that progressed on radiotherapy plus ipilimumab. CDR3 coding DNA: TGTGCCAGCAGTACGGTTCTCGGGGGGGGCACAGATACGCAGTATTTT. This encodes CASSTVLGGGTDTQYF.